These 22 T cell receptor beta chains were sequenced from one sample in a study of graft-versus-host responses after intestinal transplantation. Researchers processed graft tissue to release intraepithelial and lamina propria lymphocytes. Clones were sequenced by immunoSEQ multiplex PCR, and TCRdb holds only the in-frame ones, with some missing. The profile shows over 5,000 clones, 69% of them singletons. Source: ileum tissue, taken roughly 290 days after intestinal transplant. The receptor set was obtained from a human patient who received an intestinal transplant, so some T cells may come from the graft donor.

V usage is TRBV6-4 and J usage is TRBJ1-5; D not resolved. Germline V lookup: CDR1 MRHNA, CDR2 SNTAGT. The CDR3 totals 16 residues. Trimming stripped 0 bases from V and 0 bases from J, with 9 bases between. CDR3 sequence (DNA): TGTGCCAGCAGTGACTCTTTTTGTTTTAGCAATCAGCCCCAGCATTTT. This codes for CASSDSFCFSNQPQHF.

This clone was counted only a few times. CDR3 residues: CASRASGSGSGELFF. In DNA, the CDR3 is TGTGCCAGCAGGGCTAGCGGGAGCGGGAGCGGGGAGCTGTTTTTT. The chain combines TRBV7-2 with TRBJ2-2; 10 bases map to TRBD2. The trim removed 6 bases at V and 7 bases at J, leaving 8 bases unmatched. This CDR3 is built from 15 residues. Germline CDR1 and CDR2: SGHTA and FQGNSA.

The chain links TRBV5-1 to TRBJ1-4; 9 bases agree with TRBD1. CDR1 is SGHRS and CDR2 is YFSETQ in the germline V gene. The CDR3 has 14 residues. With 2 bases clipped from V and 8 bases from J, the junction kept 4 bases outside the gene matches. The CDR3 nucleotides are TGCGCCAGCAGCTTTGTAACAGGGGGCGAAAAACTGTTTTTT. Encoded protein: CASSFVTGGEKLFF.

The chain uses TRBV5-3 and TRBJ2-4; TRBD1 might be the D (6 bases). TRBV5-3 is an ORF, with its function uncertain. The length of the CDR3 is 16 residues. The ends were cut back, 4 bases at V and 0 bases at J, with 14 bases in the middle. The DNA of the CDR3 is TGTGCCAGAAGCCCTAACAGGGCTACAGCCAAAAACATTCAGTACTTC. It codes for CARSPNRATAKNIQYF.

The rearrangement joins TRBV18 to TRBJ2-7; 7 bases map to TRBD1. The CDR3 loop spans 15 amino acids. V dropped 8 bases and J dropped 0; count of bases not matched to a gene: 10. The V gene's germline CDR1 is KGHSH and CDR2 LQKENI. In nucleotides, the CDR3 is TGTGCCAGCAGAACCGGGACAGTCATCTCCTACGAGCAGTACTTC. Its translation: CASRTGTVISYEQYF.

The V call is TRBV25-1, the J call TRBJ2-1, with a weak D call TRBD2 (6 bases). This CDR3 has 13 amino acids. The germline V gene encodes CDR1 MGHDK and CDR2 SYGVNS. With 2 bases removed from V and 6 bases from J, the gap between germline ends came to 8 bases. The CDR3 spells CASSEIGGNEQFF. DNA for the CDR3: TGTGCCAGCAGTGAAATCGGGGGCAATGAGCAGTTCTTC.

This chain uses TRBV7-8 with TRBJ2-6; D may be TRBD1 or TRBD2 (5 bases each). The CDR3 is 17 residues long. Germline V gives CDR1 SGHVS, CDR2 FQNEAQ. V lost 1 base and J 0 bases, leaving 10 bases between the germline ends. The CDR3 spells CASSLGGTVSGANVLTF. Written as DNA, the CDR3 is TGTGCCAGCAGCTTAGGAGGGACCGTCTCTGGGGCCAACGTCCTGACTTTC.

The rearrangement uses TRBV12-5 and TRBJ1-2, with D tentatively TRBD1 (6 bases). CDR1 LGHNT and CDR2 FRNRAP come from the germline V gene. The CDR3 loop spans 12 amino acids. Trimming stripped 6 bases from V and 8 bases from J, with 13 bases between. The CDR3: CASGPGGGGYTF. The CDR3 region has the DNA TGTGCTAGTGGCCCCGGGGGGGGCGGCTACACCTTC.

The CDR3 is CACNIPGLPYEQYF. The CDR3, as DNA: TGTGCCTGCAATATACCGGGGCTCCCCTACGAGCAGTACTTC. The rearrangement links TRBV30 to TRBJ2-7; the D call may be TRBD1 or TRBD2 (5 bases each). The CDR3 extends over 14 amino acids. The V gene's germline CDR1 is GTSNPN and CDR2 SVGIG (reference sequence). Trimming cost V 6 bases and J 2 bases, with 17 bases left between them.

For this clone: The identical CDR3 is also encoded by other nucleotide sequences in the sample. The chain is built from TRBV14 and TRBJ1-1; D remains ambiguous. This CDR3 has 13 residues. The V end lost 4 bases, the J end lost 2 bases, and 8 bases lay between the germline ends. Germline V gene sequence: CDR1 SGHDN, CDR2 FVKESK. The CDR3 reads CASSRRANTEAFF. CDR3 nucleotides: TGTGCCAGCAGCCGGAGGGCCAACACTGAAGCTTTCTTT.

The rearrangement links TRBV28 to TRBJ1-2; 8 positions match TRBD1. This CDR3 has 12 residues. Trimming at V came to 6 bases and at J to 6 bases, leaving 3 bases not matched to a gene. Germline CDR1 MDHEN, CDR2 SYDVKM. For the CDR3, the DNA is TGTGCCAGCAGCACAGGGGGTCATGGCTACACCTTC. It encodes CASSTGGHGYTF.

This clone has a single count. The chain carries TRBV28 and TRBJ2-1; the D gene is possibly TRBD1 (5 bases). Germline lookup yields CDR1 MDHEN and CDR2 SYDVKM. The V and J ends lost 5 bases and 1 base respectively, with 9 bases between them. The CDR3 is 14 amino acids. The CDR3 DNA reads as TGTGCCAGCAGTCGTCCAGGGTCCTACAATGAGCAGTTCTTC. Its translation: CASSRPGSYNEQFF.

This sequence joins TRBV9 and TRBJ1-5, with 7 positions matching TRBD1. The ends lost 4 bases at V and 1 base at J; junction bases unmatched: 5. The germline V gene encodes CDR1 SGDLS and CDR2 YYNGEE. This CDR3 has 15 residues. The CDR3 loop reads CASSLEGASNQPQHF. In DNA form, the CDR3 reads TGTGCCAGCAGCCTTGAGGGGGCGAGCAATCAGCCCCAGCATTTT.

The chain combines TRBV27 with TRBJ1-1; 8 bases match TRBD1. V was pared by 3 bases and J by 0 bases, with 9 bases of the junction left unmatched. There are 17 residues in the CDR3. Germline assignment: CDR1 MNHEY and CDR2 SMNVEV (reference sequence). CDR3 protein: CASSFRDRREMNTEAFF. The CDR3 DNA sequence: TGTGCCAGCAGTTTCCGGGACAGGAGAGAGATGAACACTGAAGCTTTCTTT.

This chain links TRBV12-5 with TRBJ1-2, with a possible D match to TRBD1 (5 bases). The germline CDR1 and CDR2 sequences are LGHNT and FRNRAP. V lost 3 bases to trimming and J lost 4 bases, with 9 bases between them. The CDR3 is 13 residues long. The CDR3 here is CASGLGEGYGYTF. The CDR3 nucleotides read TGTGCTAGTGGTTTAGGGGAGGGCTATGGCTACACCTTC.

The chain combines TRBV14 with TRBJ2-3; D remains ambiguous. The germline V and J ends were trimmed by 0 bases and 3 bases, with 13 bases remaining between them. The CDR3 has 16 amino acids. Germline V gene data show CDR1 as SGHDN and CDR2 as FVKESK. The CDR3 DNA sequence: TGTGCCAGCAGCCAAGATTTAGTACAGCTAACAGATACGCAGTATTTT. Encoded protein: CASSQDLVQLTDTQYF.

The chain has TRBV15 and TRBJ1-5; D gene unclear. V dropped 0 bases and J dropped 4 bases, with 1 base sitting between them. CDR3 size: 12 residues. Germline V gives CDR1 LNHNV, CDR2 YYDKDF (reference sequence). The DNA for the CDR3 is TGTGCCACCAGCAGAGATAATCAGCCCCAGCATTTT. This gives the protein CATSRDNQPQHF.

The chain combines TRBV19 with TRBJ2-5, with 13 nucleotides matching TRBD2. The CDR3 length is 17 residues. Trimming at V came to 0 bases and at J to 5 bases, leaving 6 bases not matched to a gene. Germline CDR1 and CDR2: LNHDA and SQIVND (reference sequence). CDR3 sequence: CASSIDRTSGRTETQYF. The CDR3 region has the DNA TGTGCCAGTAGTATAGACCGGACTAGCGGGAGAACGGAGACCCAGTACTTC. Looking up the rest from reference TRBV19 and TRBJ2-5 gives the full variable domain: DGGITQSPKYLFRKEGQNVTLSCEQNLNHDAMYWYRQDPGQGLRLIYYSQIVNDFQKGDIAEGYSVSREKKESFPLTVTSAQKNPTAFYLCASSIDRTSGRTETQYFGPGTRLLVL.

This rearrangement joins TRBV6-1 to TRBJ2-7, with 9 bases identical to TRBD2. V was pared by 9 bases and J by 0 bases, with 6 bases of the junction left unmatched. This CDR3 spans 14 amino acids. Germline CDR1 is MNHNS and CDR2 is SASEGT. CDR3 residues: CASNLAGSSYEQYF. The DNA for the CDR3 is TGTGCCAGTAATCTAGCGGGGAGCTCCTACGAGCAGTACTTC.

The chain joins TRBV6-5 to TRBJ2-7; D may be TRBD1 (5 bases). CDR1 MNHEY and CDR2 SVGAGI come from the germline V gene. This CDR3 spans 14 amino acids. V lost 5 bases to trimming and J lost 0 bases, with 11 bases between them. The DNA of the CDR3 is TGTGCCAGCAGTGAGACAGTGAACTCCTACGAGCAGTACTTC. This encodes CASSETVNSYEQYF.

This clone has a handful of counts. The chain employs TRBV4-1 and TRBJ1-2; 8 bases align to TRBD1. V shed 0 bases, J shed 4 bases, and the junction held 1 base outside the gene matches. Germline V gene lookup returns CDR1 MGHRA and CDR2 YSYEKL. The CDR3 is made up of 14 amino acids. The CDR3, as DNA: TGCGCCAGCAGCCAAGATACAGGGGGCTATGGCTACACCTTC. Translating it yields CASSQDTGGYGYTF.

The J gene is TRBJ2-3, the V gene TRBV6-5, with TRBD2 identical over 11 bases. The CDR3 length is 15 residues. Germline CDR1 is MNHEY and CDR2 is SVGAGI. V lost 5 bases to trimming and J lost 2 bases; unmatched junction nucleotides: 3. The CDR3 DNA sequence: TGTGCCAGCAGTCCTAGCGGGAGGTCCACAGATACGCAGTATTTT. Amino acid sequence: CASSPSGRSTDTQYF.